This TCR beta chain stems from a study of shared clonotypes between healthy human individuals (dated by TCRdb to about 2020). Regarding the study in general: A couple of women and three men aged 18 to 49 years were included in the cohort. Between about 0.85 and 9.5 billion PBMCs per donor were obtained by leukapheresis. For each donor, CD4 naive and CD4 memory were each given three plates, CD8 naive was given two plates, and CD8 memory was given one plate. Libraries were prepared and TCR repertoires were sequenced by different laboratories using diverse techniques, in order to increase sequencing depth and limit assay-specific biases. To estimate repertoire size and how much clonotypes are shared between individuals, the study performed deep sequencing of blood TCR repertoires from a few healthy adults.

To note about this clone: Its antigen specificity is not known. No per-base quality is available; no much larger clone lies one base away.

TCR CDR3 regions were amplified from genomic DNA by multiplex PCR using the deep immunoSEQ assay. For each cell subset, the extracted genomic DNA was distributed evenly across all wells of several immunoSEQ 96-well plates, and each plate served as one replicate. For sorted subsets, approximately 190 ng of genomic DNA, equivalent to tens of thousands of T cell genomes, went into each replicate PCR. The purified libraries were quantified using a Qubit 3.0 fluorometer, sized with a Bioanalyzer 2100, and then quantified again using the KAPA Library Quantification kit. Every immunoSEQ 96-well plate was sequenced on a dedicated single-read 150-cycle Illumina NextSeq 550 flow cell. The authors' pipeline ran thus. The immunoSEQ output contained only junctional sequences without quality scores, so filtering could not match that applied to full-length reads. Sequences were annotated with PyIR, a Python wrapper for IgBLAST v1.9, using IMGT germline references to assign V/J genes and CDR3. Reads were filtered out if the reads had weak V/J assignments (E-value above 1e-6), no CDR3, stop codons, out-of-frame junctions, or ambiguous translated residues. V3J clonotypes were defined as sequences sharing the same inferred V gene, J gene, and CDR3 amino acid sequence. The percentage overlap between two repertoires was calculated by dividing the number of shared unique clonotypes by the size of the smaller repertoire. Repertoire richness was assessed with RTK rarefaction, the Chao1 estimator, and Recon v2.1 estimates of unobserved clonotypes. Generation probabilities for all TCRbeta clonotypes obtained by the gDNA method from a handful of donors were computed using OLGA. In its TCRdb copy, this immuneACCESS table keeps in-frame sequences only and misses some clones. Where compared with another copy, unresolved V genes explain less than half of these, and the others have no known cause. V and J calls and clone size follow that table, whereas D and trimming were derived from the DNA. Counted in this sample were fewer than 800,000 clones; approximately 90% of them appeared once. The ten most abundant clones make up about a quarter of the sample.

On the study overall, not on this receptor specifically: Higher generation probabilities were observed for clonotypes shared by all four sorted-subset donors than for non-shared clonotypes. Sampling was restricted to blood, and TCR repertoires in tissues likely differ from the TCR repertoires found in blood. Pairwise subsampling led to the expectation that sequencing depth would affect the degree of clonotype sharing among donors. Larger estimated clonotype richness was generally found for naive subsets than for memory subsets. Rarefaction of sorted-subset datasets indicated incomplete sequencing despite the large sequencing depth. When several donors were compared, the shared fraction of clonotypes was around 5% for naive CD4, around 3.5% for naive CD8, more than 2% for memory CD4, and under 0.5% for memory CD8. Because the study included only a small number of donors, the genetic and exposure-history diversity represented was limited.

From cysteine to phenylalanine, the CDR3 is 17 amino acids long. Solely the CDR3 DNA is kept, with 51 bases framed from the first base. V has 2 bases trimmed and J has 5 bases trimmed; junction bases matching no gene number 12. The germline V gene (reference sequence) provides CDR1 MNHEY and CDR2 SMNVEV. For the CD8 naive samples, CD45RO-negative cells were positively selected for CCR7, yielding a CD45RA+CCR7+ population from which TemRA cells were excluded. The donors were healthy, HIV-negative adults with no recently reported acute infections or vaccinations. All donors were Caucasian adults living in Nashville, Tennessee, USA. Blood was collected by leukapheresis, and PBMCs were isolated by Ficoll-Histopaque density gradient centrifugation and then cryopreserved in liquid nitrogen vapor phase. Analytical flow cytometry was used to check the purity and quantity of every magnetically sorted T cell population. From each sorted fraction, genomic DNA was isolated and quantified by UV absorbance on a Nanodrop 2000c.

Material: naive CD8+ T cells sorted from blood. This specimen's cell subset or site label, interpreted: CD45RA+CCR7+. The V and J segments used are TRBV27 and TRBJ2-7, and 10 bases in between align with TRBD2. The clonotype comes from a man aged 30-40 years in good health. The DNA sequence is given as TGTGCCAGCAGTTTAAATCTAGCGGGAGAAGGTTGGAACGAGCAGTACTTC. The resulting protein is CASSLNLAGEGWNEQYF.